Shown below are 26 T cell receptor beta chains from a single sample sequenced in a study of cytomegalovirus exposure and HLA in healthy donors. Vbeta (60) and Jbeta (13) primers were used in the PCR. TCRdb keeps only in-frame clones here, not all; method: immunoSEQ multiplex PCR. The sample lists fewer than 150,000 clones, roughly 80% occurring once. Sequenced: PBMCs. Source of these receptors: a man aged 55 to 70 in good health and CMV-seropositive.

This rearrangement joins TRBV7-2 to TRBJ2-2, with TRBD2 identical over 8 bases. The CDR3 spans 14 residues. Germline V CDR1 and CDR2: SGHTA, FQGNSA. V dropped 4 bases and J dropped 5; count of bases not matched to a gene: 3. CDR3 DNA: TGTGCCAGCAGCTCCGGGACTAGGACCGGGGAGCTGTTTTTT. Its translation: CASSSGTRTGELFF.

The rearrangement joins TRBV30 to TRBJ2-3, with D perhaps TRBD2 (6 bases). Trimming took 4 bases from V and 2 from J, leaving 13 bases between them. The germline V gene encodes CDR1 GTSNPN and CDR2 SVGIG (reference sequence). This CDR3 has 14 amino acids. This CDR3 is CAWKGGDFTDTQYF. In DNA, the CDR3 is TGTGCCTGGAAGGGCGGGGATTTCACAGATACGCAGTATTTT.

The CDR3 here is CASTGGGDASSYEQYF. CDR3 in DNA: TGTGCCAGCACCGGGGGTGGCGATGCCAGTTCCTACGAGCAGTACTTC. The chain recombines TRBV2 with TRBJ2-7; D is possibly TRBD2 (6 bases). Trimming left V 7 bases short and J 1 base short, with 20 bases between. The CDR3 contains 16 residues. Germline V gene lookup returns CDR1 SNHLY and CDR2 FYNNEI.

This clone was recorded only once. This sequence joins TRBV7-9 and TRBJ1-1; TRBD1 agrees at 8 bases. Germline V gene lookup returns CDR1 SEHNR and CDR2 FQNEAQ (reference sequence). The trim removed 3 bases at V and 6 bases at J, leaving 6 bases unmatched. This CDR3 contains 14 residues. CDR3 in amino acids: CASSFQGAVAEAFF. The CDR3 DNA reads TGTGCCAGCAGCTTCCAGGGGGCGGTGGCTGAAGCTTTCTTT.

This chain links TRBV5-6 with TRBJ2-5; perhaps TRBD1 as D (6 bases). Germline CDR1 reads SGHDT; CDR2 reads YYEEEE. Trimming removed 2 bases at V and 1 base at J, with 12 bases between. The CDR3 has 15 amino acids. CDR3 residues: CASSLVQGIQETQYF. The CDR3 coding sequence is TGTGCCAGCAGCTTAGTTCAGGGGATCCAAGAGACCCAGTACTTC.

The genes are TRBV10-1 and TRBJ1-2, with D tentatively TRBD1 (6 bases). The germline gives CDR1 WNHNN, CDR2 SYGVQD (reference sequence). The CDR3 runs 14 residues. V was shortened by 6 bases and J by 3 bases, with 14 bases between the two germline ends. CDR3 sequence: CASSPGHLYYGYTF. The CDR3 DNA reads TGCGCCAGCAGCCCGGGACATTTGTACTATGGCTACACCTTC.

The gene calls are TRBV11-2 and TRBJ1-1; TRBD1 is a possible D gene (5 bases). The CDR3 is made up of 16 amino acids. Trimming took off 7 bases at V and 1 base at J, with 19 bases between the two ends. Germline V gene lookup returns CDR1 SGHAT and CDR2 FQNNGV. CDR3 region: CASTKGPGRTNTEAFF. The CDR3 bases are TGTGCCAGCACCAAGGGGCCCGGGCGGACGAACACTGAAGCTTTCTTT.

The chain joins TRBV6-1 to TRBJ1-6; 9 bases agree with TRBD1. CDR3 size: 15 residues. Unmatched junction bases numbered 6, after V lost 1 base and J lost 11 bases. Germline V gene lookup returns CDR1 MNHNS and CDR2 SASEGT. DNA of the CDR3: TGTGCCAGCAGTGAAGGAGACAGGGGGTCTACACCCCTCCACTTT. Amino acid sequence: CASSEGDRGSTPLHF.

The chain couples TRBV19 to TRBJ2-7, with 8 positions matching TRBD1. The CDR3 contains 16 residues. CDR1 LNHDA and CDR2 SQIVND come from the germline V gene (reference sequence). V trimming: 5 bases; J trimming: 3 bases; junction bases outside the gene matches: 12. CDR3 residues: CASSLRTGISSYEQYF. The DNA of the CDR3 is TGTGCCAGTAGTCTCCGGACAGGGATCTCTAGCTACGAGCAGTACTTC. The whole variable domain, filled in from reference TRBV19 and TRBJ2-7, reads DGGITQSPKYLFRKEGQNVTLSCEQNLNHDAMYWYRQDPGQGLRLIYYSQIVNDFQKGDIAEGYSVSREKKESFPLTVTSAQKNPTAFYLCASSLRTGISSYEQYFGPGTRLTVT.

The chain carries TRBV10-3 and TRBJ1-1; a possible D gene is TRBD1 (5 bases). The V end was cut by 6 bases, the J end by 1 base, with 9 bases between. The germline V gene encodes CDR1 ENHRY and CDR2 SYGVKD. The CDR3 covers 13 residues. CDR3 sequence: CAIRTTANTEAFF. The CDR3 DNA sequence: TGTGCCATCAGGACGACAGCGAACACTGAAGCTTTCTTT.

V gene TRBV7-9 combines with J gene TRBJ2-7; TRBD2 agrees at 7 bases. CDR1 is SEHNR and CDR2 is FQNEAQ in the germline V gene (reference sequence). Trimming at V came to 5 bases and at J to 5 bases, leaving 9 bases not matched to a gene. The CDR3 covers 14 residues. The CDR3 region is CASSHSSGRDEQYF. CDR3 nucleotides: TGTGCCAGCAGCCATTCTAGCGGTCGGGACGAGCAGTACTTC.

The genes are TRBV27 and TRBJ2-1; 11 bases align to TRBD2. J was trimmed by 7 bases and V by 4 bases; bases with no gene match: 6. This CDR3 contains 15 residues. Germline V gene lookup returns CDR1 MNHEY and CDR2 SMNVEV (reference sequence). The CDR3 DNA reads as TGTGCCAGCAGTTGGAGACTAGCGGGGAGAAATGAGCAGTTCTTC. Translating it yields CASSWRLAGRNEQFF.

This clone showed up just once. The chain is built from TRBV2 and TRBJ2-1; 10 bases align to TRBD2. In germline, CDR1 is SNHLY, CDR2 FYNNEI. With 4 bases clipped from V and 5 bases from J, the junction kept 2 bases outside the gene matches. CDR3 size: 14 residues. Here the CDR3 DNA reads TGTGCCAGCAGTGGGACTAGCGGTAACAATGAGCAGTTCTTC. Its translation: CASSGTSGNNEQFF. The whole variable domain, filled in from reference TRBV2 and TRBJ2-1, reads EPEVTQTPSHQVTQMGQEVILRCVPISNHLYFYWYRQILGQKVEFLVSFYNNEISEKSEIFDDQFSVERPDGSNFTLKIRSTKLEDSAMYFCASSGTSGNNEQFFGPGTRLTVL.

This chain joins TRBV11-2 and TRBJ1-1; D is perhaps TRBD1 (5 bases). The CDR3 is 15 residues long. Looked up from germline, CDR1 is SGHAT and CDR2 is FQNNGV. Trimming removed 5 bases at V and 3 bases at J, with 16 bases between. The CDR3 DNA reads TGTGCCAGCAGCCCGGTGACGGGCAGGGACACTGAAGCTTTCTTT. Translated, it gives CASSPVTGRDTEAFF.

The chain links TRBV28 to TRBJ2-5; D call uncertain. The V and J ends lost 6 bases and 2 bases respectively, with 13 bases between them. The CDR3 spans 14 residues. Germline V CDR1 and CDR2: MDHEN, SYDVKM. CDR3 protein: CASRALDLQETQYF. CDR3 bases: TGTGCCAGCAGAGCTTTAGATCTACAAGAGACCCAGTACTTC.

J is TRBJ2-5 and V is TRBV28, with 11 bases that match TRBD1. Germline trimming cut 6 bases from V and 5 bases from J; bases unmatched to any gene: 11. The CDR3 consists of 16 residues. CDR1 is MDHEN, CDR2 SYDVKM, per germline. The CDR3 spells CASRGRDRGVQETQYF. CDR3 sequence (DNA): TGTGCCAGCAGGGGCAGGGACAGGGGGGTCCAGGAGACCCAGTACTTC. Full variable domain (outside the CDR3, taken from reference TRBV28 and TRBJ2-5): DVKVTQSSRYLVKRTGEKVFLECVQDMDHENMFWYRQDPGLGLRLIYFSYDVKMKEKGDIPEGYSVSREKKERFSLILESASTNQTSMYLCASRGRDRGVQETQYFGPGTRLLVL.

The gene calls are TRBV29-1 and TRBJ2-3, with a tentative D call TRBD1 (6 bases). The V and J ends lost 7 bases and 6 bases respectively, with 14 bases between them. The CDR3 totals 12 residues. Looked up from germline, CDR1 is SQVTM and CDR2 is ANQGSEA. CDR3 in amino acids: CSAKTGADTQYF. CDR3 DNA sequence: TGCAGCGCCAAGACAGGCGCGGATACGCAGTATTTT.

This chain connects TRBV18 to TRBJ1-4; D is possibly TRBD1 (5 bases). The CDR3 length is 13 residues. Looked up from germline, CDR1 is KGHSH and CDR2 is LQKENI. With 5 bases removed from V and 8 bases from J, the gap between germline ends came to 12 bases. CDR3 amino acids: CASSSQGGEKLFF. The CDR3 DNA reads as TGTGCCAGCTCATCTCAGGGAGGCGAAAAACTGTTTTTT. Full variable domain (outside the CDR3, taken from reference TRBV18 and TRBJ1-4): NAGVMQNPRHLVRRRGQEARLRCSPMKGHSHVYWYRQLPEEGLKFMVYLQKENIIDESGMPKERFSAEFPKEGPSILRIQQVVRGDSAAYFCASSSQGGEKLFFGSGTQLSVL.

The chain recombines TRBV20-1 with TRBJ1-6, with a tentative D call TRBD1 (5 bases). V dropped 3 bases and J dropped 14 bases, with 11 bases sitting between them. The CDR3 covers 11 residues. The V gene's germline CDR1 is DFQATT and CDR2 SNEGSKA (reference sequence). The chain's CDR3 is CSASMDMALHF. In DNA form, the CDR3 reads TGCAGTGCTAGTATGGACATGGCCCTCCACTTT.

The CDR3 DNA reads as TGCGCCAGCATCCGCGACTCGGACACTGAAGCTTTCTTT. Amino acid sequence: CASIRDSDTEAFF. The chain couples TRBV5-1 to TRBJ1-1; D is uncertain. CDR1 and CDR2 (germline): SGHRS, YFSETQ. Trimming stripped 6 bases from V and 3 bases from J, with 12 bases between. The CDR3 is made up of 13 amino acids.

Here the CDR3 reads CASSDVIDLAGYGYTF. CDR3 nucleotides: TGCGCCAGCAGCGATGTGATTGACCTCGCGGGGTATGGCTACACCTTC. The chain has TRBV10-1 and TRBJ1-2; D unclear. Germline loops: CDR1 WNHNN, CDR2 SYGVQD (reference sequence). There are 16 residues in the CDR3. The V and J ends lost 6 bases and 5 bases respectively, with 22 bases between them.

The chain uses TRBV7-3 and TRBJ2-7; 10 nucleotides align to TRBD1. The CDR3 contains 15 residues. V shed 4 bases and J 3 bases; nucleotides not matched to a gene: 6. Germline CDR1 SGHTA, CDR2 FQGTGA. Here the CDR3 DNA reads TGTGCCAGCAGCTCCCCGGGACAGGGGATCTACGAGCAGTACTTC. Encoded protein: CASSSPGQGIYEQYF.

The sample holds a few counts of this clone. The genes are TRBV7-9 and TRBJ2-3; TRBD2 matches at 8 bases. Trimming removed 4 bases from V and 0 bases from J; junction bases left unmatched: 6. This CDR3 comprises 16 residues. Germline loops: CDR1 SEHNR, CDR2 FQNEAQ (reference sequence). CDR3 coding DNA: TGTGCCAGCAGCTCCCCGGGAGGGTCTAGCACAGATACGCAGTATTTT. Translating it yields CASSSPGGSSTDTQYF.

This chain links TRBV7-9 with TRBJ1-5, with D maybe TRBD1 (6 bases). The ends were cut back, 4 bases at V and 3 bases at J, with 13 bases in the middle. This CDR3 comprises 15 residues. CDR1 and CDR2 (germline): SEHNR, FQNEAQ (reference sequence). The CDR3 nucleotides are TGTGCCAGCAGCTCCCAAGGACAGCCCAATCAGCCCCAGCATTTT. It encodes CASSSQGQPNQPQHF.

The gene calls are TRBV19 and TRBJ2-7; the D gene is possibly TRBD2 (5 bases). Germline assignment: CDR1 LNHDA and CDR2 SQIVND (reference sequence). CDR3 length: 15 amino acids. Between the trimmed V and J ends, which lost 6 bases and 3 bases, there was a span of 18 bases. The CDR3 DNA reads as TGTGCCAGTAGCCTTGTAGGTGGGAGATTCTACGAGCAGTACTTC. Its translation is CASSLVGGRFYEQYF.

The V call is TRBV6-1, the J call TRBJ1-1, with D perhaps matching TRBD1 (5 bases). Between the trimmed V and J ends, which lost 5 bases and 1 base, there was a span of 8 bases. The germline V gene encodes CDR1 MNHNS and CDR2 SASEGT. The CDR3 extends over 13 amino acids. As DNA, the CDR3 is TGTGCCAGCAGTATCGACAGGAACACTGAAGCTTTCTTT. Residues: CASSIDRNTEAFF.